This T cell receptor beta chain was found in a study of blood T cell repertoires in COVID-19. Study background: The United States, Italy and Spain provided the acute and convalescent COVID-19 samples. PBMCs, B-cell-depleted T cells, or T cells provided the cDNA or gDNA that made up the material.

Authors' data handling: Amplified reference gene primers provided the basis for estimating nucleated cell counts. Using immunoSEQ multiplex PCR, the repertoire was profiled, and TCRdb retains in-frame clones only, with some absent. V and J calls and clone size are those listed in that table; D and trimming were worked out from the DNA. The sample has 150,000 to 190,000 clones, approximately 80% seen once. V was trimmed by 5 bases and J by 0 bases, leaving 23 bases between them. This CDR3 region has 19 residues. Germline-derived CDR1 and CDR2 are SGHVS and FQNEAQ. The sequence derives from a woman older than 75 with acute or convalescent COVID-19. The J gene is TRBJ1-3, the V gene TRBV7-8; D is perhaps TRBD1 (6 bases). Material: peripheral blood. CDR3 residues: CASSPNLQRQARSGNTIYF. As DNA, the CDR3 is TGTGCCAGCAGCCCCAACCTACAGAGACAGGCCCGCTCTGGAAACACCATATATTTT.